The 31 T cell receptor beta chains listed next were all sequenced from one sample in a study of blood T cells in healthy people across ages. Next came a second PCR, run for roughly 7 to 12 cycles, which used a sample-barcoded 5' primer along with a J-beta primer mix. TCRdb used MiXCR to reprocess the 5' RACE reads, holding one entry per CDR3 protein. The sample shows about 570,000 distinct CDR3 sequences, about 26% of them seen only once. The sample consisted of blood. The receptors originated from a woman aged 65 to 85 in good health.

The chain couples TRBV7-3 to TRBJ1-1; D perhaps matches TRBD1 (6 bases). This CDR3 contains 14 residues. V was shortened by 4 bases and J by 3 bases, with 12 bases between the two germline ends. Germline assignment: CDR1 SGHTA and CDR2 FQGTGA. The CDR3 bases are TGTGCCAGCAGCTCACAGGGTATGGACACTGAAGCTTTCTTT. It codes for CASSSQGMDTEAFF.

This clonotype appeared a single time. This chain links TRBV7-2 with TRBJ2-7; no clear D gene. Trimming removed 1 base at V and 0 bases at J, with 10 bases between. CDR3 length: 15 amino acids. The germline V gene has CDR1 SGHTA and CDR2 FQGNSA. CDR3 bases: TGTGCCAGCAGCTTAGAGCGCAGTCGCTCCTACGAGCAGTACTTC. Protein product: CASSLERSRSYEQYF. Full variable domain (remainder filled in from reference TRBV7-2 and TRBJ2-7): GAGVSQSPSNKVTEKGKDVELRCDPISGHTALYWYRQSLGQGLEFLIYFQGNSAPDKSGLPSDRFSAERTGGSVSTLTIQRTQQEDSAVYLCASSLERSRSYEQYFGPGTRLTVT.

The V call is TRBV7-9, the J call TRBJ1-5; D remains unclear. Germline V gene sequence: CDR1 SEHNR, CDR2 FQNEAQ (reference sequence). The CDR3 runs to 13 residues. V was pared by 3 bases and J by 2 bases, with 5 bases between. The CDR3 DNA reads as TGTGCCAGCAGCTTTAACGGCAATCAGCCCCAGCATTTT. This sequence encodes CASSFNGNQPQHF. The whole variable domain, filled in from reference TRBV7-9 and TRBJ1-5, reads DTGVSQNPRHKITKRGQNVTFRCDPISEHNRLYWYRQTLGQGPEFLTYFQNEAQLEKSRLLSDRFSAERPKGSFSTLEIQRTEQGDSAMYLCASSFNGNQPQHFGDGTRLSIL.

This clonotype was picked up a small number of times. A junction boundary mismatches the germline segment, possibly from a read error. The genes are TRBV6-2 or TRBV6-3 and TRBJ2-3, with D tentatively TRBD2 (6 bases). CDR1 is MNHEY, CDR2 SVGEGT, per germline. This CDR3 has 15 amino acids. The CDR3 region is CACSYGGPGTDTQYF. In nucleotides, the CDR3 is TGTGCCTGCAGTTACGGGGGACCCGGCACAGATACGCAGTATTTT.

The genes are TRBV10-3 and TRBJ2-3, with D possibly TRBD1 on 5 matching bases. Deletions cut 2 bases from V and 2 bases from J, with 14 bases between. Looked up from germline, CDR1 is ENHRY and CDR2 is SYGVKD. The CDR3 length is 16 residues. The CDR3 sequence: CAISEVGRTTTDTQYF. CDR3 bases: TGTGCCATCAGTGAGGTCGGCCGGACAACCACAGATACGCAGTATTTT.

The V gene is TRBV7-9, the J gene TRBJ2-5, with TRBD2 identical over 7 bases. The V and J ends lost 6 bases and 2 bases, in that order; junction bases with no gene match: 9. CDR1 SEHNR and CDR2 FQNEAQ come from the germline V gene (reference sequence). CDR3 length equals 15 residues. The CDR3 protein is CASRASGTNQETQYF. The CDR3 DNA is TGTGCCAGCAGGGCCTCCGGGACTAATCAAGAGACCCAGTACTTC. The whole variable domain, remainder taken from reference TRBV7-9 and TRBJ2-5, is DTGVSQNPRHKITKRGQNVTFRCDPISEHNRLYWYRQTLGQGPEFLTYFQNEAQLEKSRLLSDRFSAERPKGSFSTLEIQRTEQGDSAMYLCASRASGTNQETQYFGPGTRLLVL.

This clonotype has a handful of counts. The chain has TRBV20-1 and TRBJ2-7; TRBD1 matches 9 bases. This CDR3 comprises 14 residues. Germline values: CDR1 DFQATT, CDR2 SNEGSKA (reference sequence). With V trimmed by 5 bases and J by 0 bases, 5 bases remained unmatched. CDR3 sequence: CSASQGAVSYEQYF. The CDR3 nucleotides read TGCAGTGCTTCACAGGGGGCTGTCTCCTACGAGCAGTACTTC.

The count of this clonotype is one. J is TRBJ2-3 and V is TRBV4-2; 7 bases map to TRBD1. With V trimmed by 3 bases and J by 1 base, 7 bases remained unmatched. Germline-derived CDR1 and CDR2 are LGHNA and YNFKEQ. The CDR3 consists of 16 residues. This chain's CDR3 is CASSQKGQFGTDTQYF. CDR3 DNA: TGTGCCAGCAGCCAGAAGGGACAGTTCGGCACAGATACGCAGTATTTT.

V and J are TRBV4-2 and TRBJ2-1; 7 bases map to TRBD1. TRBJ2-7 explains the end of the DNA better; the J call may be wrong. The CDR3 loop spans 15 amino acids. The germline V gene has CDR1 LGHNA and CDR2 YNFKEQ. CDR3 DNA: TGTGCCAGCAGCCAAGGTGACAGGGTCTCGAACGGGCAGTACTTC. Its protein is CASSQGDRVSNGQYF.

This clonotype was counted between two and nine times. V usage is TRBV5-1 and J usage is TRBJ2-1; 9 positions match TRBD1. V lost 3 bases, J lost 6 bases, and 4 bases stayed unmatched. This CDR3 is built from 14 residues. Germline CDR1 is SGHRS and CDR2 is YFSETQ. The CDR3 loop reads CASSSDRGRNEQFF. The CDR3 DNA reads TGCGCCAGCAGCTCGGACAGGGGACGCAATGAGCAGTTCTTC.

This clonotype came up a few times. The chain links TRBV6-2 or TRBV6-3 to TRBJ1-4, with 8 bases identical to TRBD1. The CDR3 length is 16 residues. The trim removed 3 bases at V and 3 bases at J, leaving 6 bases unmatched. Germline CDR1 reads MNHEY; CDR2 reads SVGEGT. The CDR3 bases are TGTGCCAGCAGTTATCGGACAGGGCCGCCTAATGAAAAACTGTTTTTT. Translating gives CASSYRTGPPNEKLFF.

V is TRBV6-2 or TRBV6-3 and J is TRBJ1-5; D perhaps matches TRBD1 (5 bases). V was cut by 0 bases and J by 0 bases, with 12 bases left in between. The CDR3 has 17 amino acids. CDR1 and CDR2 (germline): MNHEY, SVGEGT. The CDR3: CASSYSGTEYSNQPQHF. The CDR3 DNA reads TGTGCCAGCAGTTACTCTGGGACCGAGTATAGCAATCAGCCCCAGCATTTT.

This clonotype was recorded a few times. A read error may account for a junction end that differs from germline. This rearrangement joins TRBV5-1 to TRBJ2-2; TRBD1 might be the D (5 bases). The germline CDR1 and CDR2 sequences are SGHRS and YFSETQ. CDR3 size: 16 residues. The CDR3 DNA is TGCGCCAGCAGATTGGCCGGACAAATCAGGGCCGGGGAGCTGTTTTTT. Its protein is CASRLAGQIRAGELFF.

There are a few counts of this clonotype. This chain connects TRBV27 to TRBJ2-1, with 10 bases that match TRBD2. After removal of 1 base from V and 4 bases from J, the junction contained 10 bases not matched to a gene. The CDR3 length is 18 residues. The germline CDR1 and CDR2 sequences are MNHEY and SMNVEV (reference sequence). CDR3 in DNA: TGTGCCAGCAGTTTATACCCAGCGGGGGGGCCTGTGTACAATGAGCAGTTCTTC. Translation: CASSLYPAGGPVYNEQFF.

This chain connects TRBV5-6 to TRBJ2-7; 8 bases align to TRBD1. The CDR3 loop spans 12 amino acids. The trim removed 2 bases at V and 11 bases at J, leaving 6 bases unmatched. Per the germline V gene, CDR1 is SGHDT and CDR2 is YYEEEE. The CDR3, as DNA: TGTGCCAGCAGCTTCTCAGGGGGCCGGGAGTACTTC. It specifies CASSFSGGREYF.

This chain connects TRBV9 to TRBJ2-7, with TRBD2 matching 8 bases. J gave up 7 bases and V 7 bases, and 10 bases lay outside the gene matches. Germline CDR1 and CDR2: SGDLS and YYNGEE. This CDR3 comprises 13 residues. Here the CDR3 DNA reads TGTGCCAGCCAGCGAGCGGGGGCCTCAGAGCAGTACTTC. This encodes CASQRAGASEQYF.

V usage is TRBV9 and J usage is TRBJ1-4; possible D gene TRBD1, 5 bases. V lost 4 bases to trimming and J lost 5 bases, with 12 bases between them. Germline-derived CDR1 and CDR2 are SGDLS and YYNGEE. The length of the CDR3 is 14 residues. CDR3 bases: TGTGCCAGCAGCTTCGACAGCTTAAATGAAAAACTGTTTTTT. Amino acids: CASSFDSLNEKLFF.

The rearrangement joins TRBV7-9 to TRBJ2-3, with TRBD2 as a possible D gene (6 bases). The CDR3 totals 15 residues. The V end was cut by 9 bases, the J end by 4 bases, with 20 bases between. CDR1 is SEHNR and CDR2 is FQNEAQ in the germline V gene (reference sequence). CDR3 nucleotide sequence: TGTGCCAGTGCGGAGGAGGGGCCCTGGGCAGATACGCAGTATTTT. Its protein product is CASAEEGPWADTQYF.

This clonotype was seen a handful of times. The genes are TRBV6-2 or TRBV6-3 and TRBJ2-5; a possible D gene is TRBD2 (6 bases). The V gene lost 7 bases and the J gene lost 5 bases, with 23 bases spanning the gap. Germline V gene data show CDR1 as MNHEY and CDR2 as SVGEGT. The CDR3 runs 16 residues. The CDR3 DNA is TGTGCCAGCATATCCCTGGGGGGATACCGTAAGGAGACCCAGTACTTC. This codes for CASISLGGYRKETQYF.

V usage is TRBV12-3 or TRBV12-4 and J usage is TRBJ2-4, with 8 nucleotides matching TRBD2. The V and J ends lost 6 bases and 3 bases, in that order; junction bases with no gene match: 10. The CDR3 length is 16 residues. The CDR3, as DNA: TGTGCCAGCAGCCTCGGGGGGGCGGGGGTCAAAAACATTCAGTACTTC. Protein sequence: CASSLGGAGVKNIQYF.

The chain uses TRBV20-1 and TRBJ2-7, with D possibly being TRBD2 (5 bases). CDR1 and CDR2 (germline): DFQATT, SNEGSKA (reference sequence). The ends were cut back, 4 bases at V and 6 bases at J, with 16 bases in the middle. This CDR3 has 13 residues. The CDR3 sequence: CSAISEEPAEQYF. The CDR3 coding sequence is TGCAGTGCTATTTCGGAGGAACCCGCCGAGCAGTACTTC.

This clonotype was seen a few times. This chain uses TRBV20-1 with TRBJ2-5, with D possibly being TRBD1 or TRBD2 (6 bases each). The J call may be in error: the DNA end matches TRBJ2-1 better. Germline loops: CDR1 DFQATT, CDR2 SNEGSKA (reference sequence). The CDR3 contains 13 residues. CDR3 coding DNA: TGCAGTGTTAACGGGGGCATTTACAATGAGCAGTTCTTC. This sequence encodes CSVNGGIYNEQFF.

This rearrangement joins TRBV20-1 to TRBJ2-1, with 11 nucleotides matching TRBD2. Matching the DNA end better, TRBJ2-5 makes the J call doubtful. Germline lookup yields CDR1 DFQATT and CDR2 SNEGSKA (reference sequence). CDR3 length: 15 amino acids. This CDR3 reads CSATKASGGQETQYF. CDR3 coding DNA: TGCAGTGCGACGAAGGCTAGCGGGGGGCAAGAGACCCAGTACTTC.

The chain combines TRBV6-6 with TRBJ2-1; 10 bases line up with TRBD2. CDR1 and CDR2 from the germline V gene are MNHNY and SVGAGI (reference sequence). CDR3 length equals 16 residues. V lost 4 bases and J lost 3; bases outside the gene matches: 6. The CDR3 here is CASSSLGLADYNEQFF. The CDR3 region has the DNA TGTGCCAGCAGTTCCCTTGGACTAGCGGACTACAATGAGCAGTTCTTC.

This rearrangement joins TRBV7-3 to TRBJ2-6; tentatively, D is TRBD1 (5 bases). The CDR3 is 19 amino acids. Trimming removed 0 bases at V and 1 base at J, with 16 bases between. CDR1 and CDR2 from the germline V gene are SGHTA and FQGTGA. The CDR3 sequence: CASSLTAGSSLSGANVLTF. CDR3 bases: TGTGCCAGCAGCTTAACTGCAGGGTCGAGTCTTTCTGGGGCCAACGTCCTGACTTTC.

V and J are TRBV12-3 or TRBV12-4 and TRBJ2-5; 8 positions agree with TRBD2. V trimming: 8 bases; J trimming: 7 bases; junction bases outside the gene matches: 12. CDR3 length equals 14 residues. The DNA of the CDR3 is TGTGCCAGCCGTACGGGACTAGGGGCTAGGACCCAGTACTTC. This gives the protein CASRTGLGARTQYF.

V and J are TRBV11-2 and TRBJ1-1; TRBD1 matches at 8 bases. In germline, CDR1 is SGHAT, CDR2 FQNNGV. This CDR3 is 16 amino acids long. V lost 0 bases, J lost 6 bases, and 9 bases stayed unmatched. The DNA of the CDR3 is TGTGCCAGCAGCTTAGATCGCCAGGGGGCGGCCGCTGAAGCTTTCTTT. Translated, it gives CASSLDRQGAAAEAFF. Full variable domain (remainder filled in from reference TRBV11-2 and TRBJ1-1): EAGVAQSPRYKIIEKRQSVAFWCNPISGHATLYWYQQILGQGPKLLIQFQNNGVVDDSQLPKDRFSAERLKGVDSTLKIQPAKLEDSAVYLCASSLDRQGAAAEAFFGQGTRLTVV.

To note about this clonotype: An end of the junction differs from the germline gene, which may be a read error. The chain joins TRBV20-1 to TRBJ2-1; TRBD2 aligns across 12 bases. The CDR3 runs to 14 residues. From germline, CDR1 is DFQATT and CDR2 SNEGSKA (reference sequence). The DNA for the CDR3 is TGCAGTGCTACTAGCGGGGGGGGTTACAATGAGCGGTTCTTC. Translating it yields CSATSGGGYNERFF.

The chain combines TRBV7-3 with TRBJ2-3; no definite D call. Germline CDR1 reads SGHTA; CDR2 reads FQGTGA. The germline V and J ends were trimmed by 4 bases and 2 bases, with 10 bases remaining between them. This CDR3 region has 14 residues. This CDR3 is CASSSLPSTDTQYF. The CDR3 DNA reads TGTGCCAGCAGCTCCCTACCTTCCACAGATACGCAGTATTTT.

This clonotype has only a few counts. This chain joins TRBV6-6 and TRBJ2-1; 8 positions agree with TRBD1. V lost 2 bases to trimming and J lost 5 bases; unmatched junction nucleotides: 2. The CDR3 sequence is 14 residues long. The germline V gene encodes CDR1 MNHNY and CDR2 SVGAGI (reference sequence). As DNA, the CDR3 is TGTGCCAGCAGTTACCGGACAGGGAACAATGAGCAGTTCTTC. Translated: CASSYRTGNNEQFF.

The chain has TRBV30 and TRBJ1-1; D is undetermined. Germline CDR1 is GTSNPN and CDR2 is SVGIG (reference sequence). The CDR3 has 13 residues. V was cut by 0 bases and J by 5 bases, with 10 bases left in between. Here the CDR3 reads CAWSVSSRTEAFF. CDR3 sequence (DNA): TGTGCCTGGAGTGTATCTAGTAGGACTGAAGCTTTCTTT. Based on the CDR3 plus reference TRBV30 and TRBJ1-1, the full variable domain is SQTIHQWPATLVQPVGSPLSLECTVEGTSNPNLYWYRQAAGRGLQLLFYSVGIGQISSEVPQNLSASRPQDRQFILSSKKLLLSDSGFYLCAWSVSSRTEAFFGQGTRLTVV.